These T cell receptor beta chains were read from a single sample in a study of immune evolution from preneoplasia to lung adenocarcinoma. Here immunoSEQ multiplex PCR was the method, and the copy in TCRdb shows in-frame clones only, minus some. Among about 11,000 clones, about 79% were seen once, and the ten largest hold 3.9%. Sequenced: FFPE minimally invasive lung adenocarcinoma tissue. The source is a person aged 55-79 years with lung adenocarcinoma. CDR3s include the opening cysteine and the closing phenylalanine or tryptophan. A D gene is named only where the DNA matches it firmly. For some rows the clone size is stated as once, few or many, or as a class when expanded; others skip it.

v_call	clone_size	d_call	j_call	cdr3_aa	cdr3_nt
TRBV4-1	few	NA	TRBJ2-2	CASSQDALGKGLRELFF	TGCGCCAGCAGCCAAGATGCTCTGGGGAAGGGCCTTAGGGAGCTGTTTTTT
TRBV7-9	NA	TRBD1	TRBJ2-5	CASSPAQGASVETQYF	TGTGCCAGCAGCCCCGCTCAGGGGGCTTCCGTGGAGACCCAGTACTTC
TRBV2	few	NA	TRBJ1-5	CASSGDSNQPQHF	TGTGCCAGCAGTGGTGATAGCAATCAGCCCCAGCATTTT
TRBV27	NA	TRBD2	TRBJ2-1	CASRGRTSGFDNEQFF	TGTGCCAGCAGGGGGAGGACTAGCGGGTTTGACAATGAGCAGTTCTTC
TRBV5-8	NA	TRBD1	TRBJ1-5	CASSSGQGDQPQHF	TGTGCCAGCAGCTCCGGACAGGGCGATCAGCCCCAGCATTTT
TRBV5-4	NA	TRBD2	TRBJ2-3	CASSLGLAASTDTQYF	TGTGCCAGCAGCTTGGGGCTAGCGGCTAGCACAGATACGCAGTATTTT
TRBV19	NA	NA	TRBJ1-2	CASTQRSGNIYGYTF	TGTGCCAGTACCCAGCGAAGCGGGAACATCTATGGCTACACCTTC
TRBV19	NA	TRBD1	TRBJ1-6	CATQDRGRSPLHF	TGTGCCACCCAGGACAGGGGCAGGTCACCCCTCCACTTT
TRBV29-1	few	TRBD2	TRBJ2-1	CSVKQHSSSGRNEQFF	TGCAGCGTTAAACAACATTCTTCTAGCGGGAGGAATGAGCAGTTCTTC
TRBV10-3	NA	TRBD2	TRBJ2-7	CAISQVEAGDEQYF	TGTGCCATCTCACAAGTTGAGGCGGGGGACGAGCAGTACTTC
TRBV6-6	NA	NA	TRBJ1-4	CASRNGGSTNEKLFF	TGTGCCAGCAGGAACGGAGGGTCAACTAATGAAAAACTGTTTTTT
TRBV27	NA	NA	TRBJ2-1	CASSLSQVVNEQFF	TGTGCCAGCAGTTTGTCTCAGGTGGTAAATGAGCAGTTCTTC
TRBV9	NA	NA	TRBJ2-1	CASSVDGFSYNEQFF	TGTGCCAGCAGCGTAGATGGCTTCTCCTACAATGAGCAGTTCTTC
TRBV5-6	few	NA	TRBJ2-7	CASSFEYGSREQYF	TGTGCCAGCAGCTTTGAATACGGGAGCAGGGAGCAGTACTTC
TRBV2	NA	NA	TRBJ2-3	CASRGRGSTDTQYF	TGTGCCAGCAGAGGACGGGGGTCCACAGATACGCAGTATTTT
TRBV6-4	NA	TRBD2	TRBJ2-1	CASSDGLAGQNEQFF	TGTGCCAGCAGTGACGGACTAGCGGGACAGAATGAGCAGTTCTTC
TRBV7-9	NA	NA	TRBJ2-5	CASSTLETQYF	TGTGCCAGCAGCACGTTGGAGACCCAGTACTTC
TRBV2	NA	NA	TRBJ1-2	CASSPFDVRGYTF	TGTGCCAGCAGCCCCTTTGACGTGAGAGGCTACACCTTC